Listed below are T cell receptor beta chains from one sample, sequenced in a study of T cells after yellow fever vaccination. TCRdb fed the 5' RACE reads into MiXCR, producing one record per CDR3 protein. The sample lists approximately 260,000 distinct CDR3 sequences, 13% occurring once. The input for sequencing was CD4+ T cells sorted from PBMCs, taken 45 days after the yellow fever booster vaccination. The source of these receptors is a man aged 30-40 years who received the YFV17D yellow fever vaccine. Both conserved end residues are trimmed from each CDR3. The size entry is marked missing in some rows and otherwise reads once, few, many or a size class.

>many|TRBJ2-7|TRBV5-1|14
ASSYSNLGQSYEQY
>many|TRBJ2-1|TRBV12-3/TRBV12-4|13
ASRSGAGEYNEQF
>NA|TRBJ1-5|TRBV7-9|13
ASSFSGSGNQPQH
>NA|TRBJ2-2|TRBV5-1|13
ASSLEDINTGELF
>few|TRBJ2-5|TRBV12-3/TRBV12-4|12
ASRASSGSETQY
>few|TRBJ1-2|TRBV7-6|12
ASSPGTENYGYT
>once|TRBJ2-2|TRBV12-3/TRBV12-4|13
ASSFGGGLIGELF
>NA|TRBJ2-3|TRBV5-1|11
ATGTGGTDTQY
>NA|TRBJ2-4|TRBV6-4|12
ATTAAWPKNIQY
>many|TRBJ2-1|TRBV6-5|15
ASSYPKGSGRRDEQF
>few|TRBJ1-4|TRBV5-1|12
ASSKGGTNEKLF
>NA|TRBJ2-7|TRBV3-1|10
ASSQLGNEQY
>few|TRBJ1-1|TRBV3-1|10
ASSQFGTEAF
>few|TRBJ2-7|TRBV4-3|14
ASSQDERQGFYEQY
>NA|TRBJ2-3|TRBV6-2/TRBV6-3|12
ASSHTTSTDTQY
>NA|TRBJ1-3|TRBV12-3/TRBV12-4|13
ASRRKGQSGNTIY
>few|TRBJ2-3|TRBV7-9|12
ASSVAGLTDTQY
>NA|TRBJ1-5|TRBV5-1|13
ASSLGTGNYEPQH
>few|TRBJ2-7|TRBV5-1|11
ASSLAVSREQY
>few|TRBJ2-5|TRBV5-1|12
ASSPGGGKETQY
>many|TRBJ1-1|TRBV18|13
ASSPPRTLNTEAF
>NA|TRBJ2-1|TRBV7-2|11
ASSRKNYNEQF
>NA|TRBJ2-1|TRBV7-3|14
ASSPLTSDTPGGQF
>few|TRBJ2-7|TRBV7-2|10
ASSLVGAGQY
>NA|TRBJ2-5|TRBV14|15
ASSQDGLRGGQETQY
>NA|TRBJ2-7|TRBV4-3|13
ASSQRPTGGYEQY
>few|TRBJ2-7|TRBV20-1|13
SARDGTGGSSEQY
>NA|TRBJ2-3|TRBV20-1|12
SAKESGRDDTQY
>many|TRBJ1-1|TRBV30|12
AWIVQGARAEAF
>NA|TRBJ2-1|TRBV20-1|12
SAATSGRIDEQF
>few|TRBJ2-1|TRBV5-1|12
ASSIRTSGGEQF
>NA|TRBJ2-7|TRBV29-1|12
SASDNFRGYEQY
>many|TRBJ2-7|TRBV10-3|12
AINSGGGVDEQY
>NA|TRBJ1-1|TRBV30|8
AGGPREAF
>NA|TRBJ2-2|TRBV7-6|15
ASSLFSGGVNTGELF
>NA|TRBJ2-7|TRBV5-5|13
ASSFQGPTSYEQY
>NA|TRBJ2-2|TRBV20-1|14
SARDFSGVNTGELF
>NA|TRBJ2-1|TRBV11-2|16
ASSSRLSAGGAYNEQF
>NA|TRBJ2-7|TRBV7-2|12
ASSRAAGGTGQY
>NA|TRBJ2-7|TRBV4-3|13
ASSPKGDSDYEQY
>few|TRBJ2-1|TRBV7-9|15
ASSQVTGPGSYNEQF
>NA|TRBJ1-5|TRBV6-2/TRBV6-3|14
ASRGLGEDSYQPQH
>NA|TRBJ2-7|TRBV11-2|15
ASSLYLSRHPAYEQY
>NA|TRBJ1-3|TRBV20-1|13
SARDTDRSGNTIY
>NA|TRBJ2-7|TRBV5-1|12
ASSARDRGHEQY
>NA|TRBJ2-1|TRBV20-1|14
SARVREADTYNEQF
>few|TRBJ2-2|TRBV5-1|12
ASSFDANTGELF
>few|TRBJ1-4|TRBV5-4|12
ASSQGQANEKLF
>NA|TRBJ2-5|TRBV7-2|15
ASSFLSGQGLAETQY
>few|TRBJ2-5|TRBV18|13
ASSPPSGVLETQY
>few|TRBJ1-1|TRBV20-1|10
SALDRDTEAF
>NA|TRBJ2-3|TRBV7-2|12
ASSLGAGTDTQY
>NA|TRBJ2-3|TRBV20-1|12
SAPRKAGVDTQY